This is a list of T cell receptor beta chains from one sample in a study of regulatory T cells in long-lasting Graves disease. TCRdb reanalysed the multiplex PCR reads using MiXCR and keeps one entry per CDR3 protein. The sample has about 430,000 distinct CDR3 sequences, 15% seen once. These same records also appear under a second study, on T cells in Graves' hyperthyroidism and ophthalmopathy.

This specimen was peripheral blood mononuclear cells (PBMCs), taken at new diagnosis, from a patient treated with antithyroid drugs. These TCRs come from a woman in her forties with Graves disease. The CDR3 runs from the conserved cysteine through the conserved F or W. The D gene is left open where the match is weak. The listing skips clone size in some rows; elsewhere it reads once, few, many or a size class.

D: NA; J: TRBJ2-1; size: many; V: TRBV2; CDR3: CASSEAPRPLTRYNEQFF; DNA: TGTGCCAGCAGTGAAGCCCCCCGCCCCTTAACTAGGTACAATGAGCAGTTCTTC
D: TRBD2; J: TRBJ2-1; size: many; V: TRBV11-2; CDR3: CASSLDPSGSYNEQFF; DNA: TGTGCCAGCAGCTTAGACCCAAGCGGGAGCTACAATGAGCAGTTCTTC
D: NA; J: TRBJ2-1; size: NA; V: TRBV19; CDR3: CASSIDRYNEQFF; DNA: TGTGCCAGTAGTATCGACAGATACAATGAGCAGTTCTTC
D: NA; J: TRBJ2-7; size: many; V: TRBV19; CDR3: CASSISGDKHYEQYF; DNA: TGTGCCAGTAGTATATCGGGGGATAAACACTACGAGCAGTACTTC
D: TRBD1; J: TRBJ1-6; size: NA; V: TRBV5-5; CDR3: CASSRTVGDRDNSPLHF; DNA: TGCGCCAGCAGCCGAACTGTGGGGGACAGAGATAATTCACCCCTCCACTTT
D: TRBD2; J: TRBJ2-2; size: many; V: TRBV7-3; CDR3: CASSLYRAGGRIGELFF; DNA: TGTGCCAGCAGCTTATACCGAGCGGGAGGCCGGATCGGGGAGCTGTTTTTT
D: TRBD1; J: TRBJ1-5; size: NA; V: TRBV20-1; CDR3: CSANGQGRRQPQHF; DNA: TGCAGTGCTAACGGACAGGGTCGACGTCAGCCCCAGCATTTT
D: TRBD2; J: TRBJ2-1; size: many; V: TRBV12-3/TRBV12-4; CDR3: CASSRTSRSYNEQFF; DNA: TGTGCCAGCAGTAGGACTAGCCGCTCCTACAATGAGCAGTTCTTC
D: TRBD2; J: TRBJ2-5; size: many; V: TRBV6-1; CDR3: CANRQKRGPGLGPSGKETQYF; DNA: TGTGCCAACAGACAGAAGAGGGGCCCGGGACTAGGGCCTAGCGGAAAAGAGACCCAGTACTTC
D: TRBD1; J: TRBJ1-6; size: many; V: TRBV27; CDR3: CASSLSLTGGLDNSPLHF; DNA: TGTGCCAGCAGTTTATCGCTGACAGGGGGGTTGGATAATTCACCCCTCCACTTT
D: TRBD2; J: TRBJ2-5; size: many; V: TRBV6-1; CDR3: CASREGGGQETQYF; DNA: TGTGCCAGCAGGGAGGGCGGGGGCCAAGAGACCCAGTACTTC
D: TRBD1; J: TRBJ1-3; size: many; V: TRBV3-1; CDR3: CASSQTGSYGNTIYF; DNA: TGTGCCAGCAGTCAGACAGGGAGCTATGGAAACACCATATATTTT
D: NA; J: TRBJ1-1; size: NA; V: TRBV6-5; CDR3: CASSYEQGRGNTEAFF; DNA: TGTGCCAGCAGTTACGAGCAGGGGCGAGGGAACACTGAAGCTTTCTTT
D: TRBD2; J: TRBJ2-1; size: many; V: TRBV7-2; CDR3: CASSFSPGLAGHEQFF; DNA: TGTGCCAGCAGCTTCTCTCCAGGACTAGCGGGACATGAGCAGTTCTTC
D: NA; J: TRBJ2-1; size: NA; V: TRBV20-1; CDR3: CSALGLMGLRNEQFF; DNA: TGCAGTGCTCTCGGCTTAATGGGCTTACGAAATGAGCAGTTCTTC
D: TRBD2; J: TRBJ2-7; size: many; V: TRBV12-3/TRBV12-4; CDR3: CASSWTSGMYEQYF; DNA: TGTGCCAGCAGTTGGACTAGCGGGATGTACGAGCAGTACTTC
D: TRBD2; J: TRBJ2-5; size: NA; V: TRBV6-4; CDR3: CASSDWEGPRTIQETQYF; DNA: TGTGCCAGCAGTGACTGGGAGGGCCCACGGACTATCCAAGAGACCCAGTACTTC
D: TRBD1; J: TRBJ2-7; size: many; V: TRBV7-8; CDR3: CASSNTRGGTYEQYF; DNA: TGTGCCAGCAGCAATACGAGAGGGGGCACCTACGAGCAGTACTTC
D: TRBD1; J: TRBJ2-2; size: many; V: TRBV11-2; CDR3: CASSRQGARTGELFF; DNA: TGTGCCAGCAGCCGACAGGGGGCAAGGACCGGGGAGCTGTTTTTT
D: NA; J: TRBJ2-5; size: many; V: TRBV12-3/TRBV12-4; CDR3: CASSENRETQYF; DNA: TGTGCCAGCAGTGAAAACCGGGAGACCCAGTACTTC
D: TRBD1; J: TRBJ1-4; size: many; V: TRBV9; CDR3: CASSSGQATNEKLFF; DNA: TGTGCCAGCAGCTCGGGACAGGCAACTAATGAAAAACTGTTTTTT
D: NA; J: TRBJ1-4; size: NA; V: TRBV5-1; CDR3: CASSLDWGADEKLFF; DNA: TGCGCCAGCAGCTTGGATTGGGGGGCGGACGAAAAACTGTTTTTT
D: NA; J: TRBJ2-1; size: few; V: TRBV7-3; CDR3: CASSTGPNNEQFF; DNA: TGTGCCAGCAGCACCGGCCCTAACAATGAGCAGTTCTTC
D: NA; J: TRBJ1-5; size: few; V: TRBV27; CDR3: CASSPQIYSNLPQHF; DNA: TGTGCCAGCAGTCCCCAGATTTATAGCAATCTGCCCCAGCATTTT
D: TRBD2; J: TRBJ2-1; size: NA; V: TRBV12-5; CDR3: CASVGTSVGNEQFF; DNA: TGTGCTAGTGTTGGGACTAGCGTGGGTAATGAGCAGTTCTTC
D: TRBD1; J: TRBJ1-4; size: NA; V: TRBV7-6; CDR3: CASSPGTGLNEKLFF; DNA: TGTGCCAGCAGCCCCGGGACAGGACTTAATGAAAAACTGTTTTTT
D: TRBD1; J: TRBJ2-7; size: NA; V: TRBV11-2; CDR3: CASSQGTGRTYEQYF; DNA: TGTGCCAGCAGCCAAGGGACAGGAAGGACCTACGAGCAGTACTTC
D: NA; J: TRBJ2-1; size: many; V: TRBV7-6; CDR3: CASSFLTGDSYNEQFF; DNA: TGTGCCAGCAGCTTCTTAACTGGAGACTCCTACAATGAGCAGTTCTTC
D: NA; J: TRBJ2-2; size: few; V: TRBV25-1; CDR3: CASSESGRDTGELFF; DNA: TGTGCCAGCAGTGAATCGGGGCGGGACACCGGGGAGCTGTTTTTT
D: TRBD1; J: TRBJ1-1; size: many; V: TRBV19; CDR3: CASSIERTGSTAFF; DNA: TGTGCCAGTAGTATAGAGAGGACAGGGTCTACGGCTTTCTTT
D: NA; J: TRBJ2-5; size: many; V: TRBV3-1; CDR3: CASSHGETLQETQYF; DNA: TGTGCCAGCAGCCACGGGGAGACTCTCCAAGAGACCCAGTACTTC
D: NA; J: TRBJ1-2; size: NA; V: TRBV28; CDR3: CASSFTLAIYGYTF; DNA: TGTGCCAGCAGTTTTACCCTTGCCATCTATGGCTACACCTTC
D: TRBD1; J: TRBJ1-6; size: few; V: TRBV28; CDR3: CASSLGTGSSYNSPLHF; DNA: TGTGCCAGCAGTTTAGGGACAGGGAGCTCCTATAATTCACCCCTCCACTTT